The clone carrying this TCR beta chain was counted ten times or more. Its antigen is undetermined. Use of 60 Vbeta and 13 Jbeta primers characterized the PCR. Measured with immunoSEQ multiplex PCR; TCRdb has only the in-frame clones, and not every one. The sample records about 99,000 clones, over 75% being singletons. This record comes from a study of cytomegalovirus exposure and HLA in healthy donors. Germline-derived CDR1 and CDR2 are MRHNA and SNTAGT. V dropped 5 bases and J dropped 6; count of bases not matched to a gene: 7. This CDR3 has 15 amino acids. Whole-study findings and limits: Analysis was carried out at a later point, and it linked a missense DCLRE1C variant to TCR beta V- and J-gene trimming.

Input material: PBMCs. The clonotype was recovered from a man between 60 and 70 years old in good health and CMV-seropositive. The chain joins TRBV6-4 to TRBJ2-3; 11 bases match TRBD2. The CDR3 here is CASSLSGGAVDTQYF. The CDR3 nucleotides read TGTGCCAGCAGTCTTAGCGGGGGGGCCGTTGATACGCAGTATTTT.